The rows below give T cell receptor beta chains drawn from one sample of a study of blood T cell repertoires in COVID-19. Sequenced by immunoSEQ multiplex PCR; TCRdb stores in-frame clones only, minus some. Of about 200,000 clones detected, 85% to 90% appear once; the ten largest clones hold 15% to 20%. The sequenced material came from peripheral blood. The receptors derive from a person aged 65-85 years with COVID-19, enrolled during active disease. Both conserved end residues are part of each CDR3. The D gene is left open where the match is weak. For some rows the clone size is stated as once, few or many, or as a class when expanded; others skip it.

TRBJ1-3	once	TRBD1	TRBV6-1	CASSDTGTGSGNTIYF	TGTGCCAGCAGTGACACCGGGACAGGGTCTGGAAACACCATATATTTT
TRBJ1-5	NA	NA	TRBV27	CASSLGSGYRQPQHF	TGTGCCAGCAGTTTAGGTTCGGGGTATCGACAGCCCCAGCATTTT
TRBJ2-7	once	NA	TRBV9	CASSGPSSYEQYF	TGTGCCAGCAGCGGACCTAGCTCCTACGAGCAGTACTTC
TRBJ2-3	once	NA	TRBV7-2	CASSPQYTQYF	TGTGCCAGCAGCCCACAGTATACGCAGTATTTT
TRBJ1-4	NA	TRBD1	TRBV11-2	CASSLGRGREKLFF	TGTGCCAGCAGCCTAGGCAGGGGGCGGGAAAAACTGTTTTTT
TRBJ1-3	NA	TRBD1	TRBV7-2	CASRGTVSGNTIYF	TGTGCCAGCAGGGGGACAGTTTCTGGAAACACCATATATTTT
TRBJ2-3	NA	TRBD2	TRBV4-3	CASSQSSAGGTDTQYF	TGCGCCAGCAGCCAATCCTCTGCGGGGGGCACAGATACGCAGTATTTT
TRBJ1-1	NA	NA	TRBV6-2/TRBV6-3	CASSYSPRTEAFF	TGTGCCAGCAGTTACTCGCCTCGGACTGAAGCTTTCTTT
TRBJ1-5	NA	NA	TRBV28	CASNRGQDSNQPQHF	TGTGCCAGCAACCGTGGTCAGGATAGCAATCAGCCCCAGCATTTT
TRBJ2-2	NA	NA	TRBV18	CASSPKGGNTGELFF	TGTGCCAGCTCACCAAAAGGAGGGAACACCGGGGAGCTGTTTTTT
TRBJ2-1	once	TRBD2	TRBV5-1	CASRISGGYNEQFF	TGCGCCAGCAGAATTAGCGGGGGATACAATGAGCAGTTCTTC
TRBJ1-6	NA	TRBD1	TRBV19	CASGDSLDSPLHF	TGTGCCAGTGGGGACAGCCTTGATTCACCCCTCCACTTT
TRBJ1-4	few	NA	TRBV4-3	CASSQKVMEPEKLFF	TGCGCCAGCAGCCAGAAAGTTATGGAGCCCGAAAAACTGTTTTTT
TRBJ2-1	NA	NA	TRBV9	CASSGGSGRVSYNEQFF	TGTGCCAGCAGCGGGGGCTCGGGCAGGGTATCCTACAATGAGCAGTTCTTC
TRBJ2-2	NA	NA	TRBV6-1	CASSEEGGGTGELFF	TGTGCCAGCAGTGAAGAGGGGGGAGGGACCGGGGAGCTGTTTTTT
TRBJ2-2	NA	NA	TRBV2	CASSALVTSPPGELFF	TGTGCCAGCAGTGCCCTGGTAACTAGTCCTCCCGGGGAGCTGTTTTTT
TRBJ1-5	NA	NA	TRBV7-2	CASSLALGGAGNQPQHF	TGTGCCAGCAGCTTAGCGCTTGGGGGGGCAGGGAATCAGCCCCAGCATTTT